Shown below are 22 T cell receptor beta chains from a single sample sequenced in a study of cytomegalovirus exposure and HLA in healthy donors. The PCR used 60 Vbeta and 13 Jbeta primers. Sequencing was performed with immunoSEQ multiplex PCR; in TCRdb, only in-frame clones are kept and a portion is missing. The sample yields fewer than 150,000 clones, 65% to 75% seen once. The sample consisted of PBMCs. These receptors originate from a woman in her forties or fifties in good health and CMV-seropositive.

This chain joins TRBV30 and TRBJ1-4; a possible D gene is TRBD1 (6 bases). V dropped 5 bases and J dropped 7 bases, with 11 bases sitting between them. CDR3 length equals 12 residues. CDR1 and CDR2 from the germline V gene are GTSNPN and SVGIG (reference sequence). The chain's CDR3 is CAWGGAGEKLFF. The CDR3 DNA reads TGTGCCTGGGGGGGGGCCGGTGAAAAACTGTTTTTT.

The table lists this clone with a few counts. The chain has TRBV15 and TRBJ2-6, with a weak D call TRBD1 (5 bases). Germline assignment: CDR1 LNHNV and CDR2 YYDKDF (reference sequence). This CDR3 region has 17 residues. Trimming cost V 0 bases and J 2 bases, with 11 bases left between them. The CDR3: CATSRDRSRAGANVLTF. CDR3 nucleotides: TGTGCCACCAGCAGAGATCGCTCCAGGGCTGGGGCCAACGTCCTGACTTTC.

This sequence joins TRBV5-1 and TRBJ2-5, with a weak D call TRBD2 (5 bases). The tail of the sequence fits TRBJ2-7 better, so the J call may be wrong. Looked up from germline, CDR1 is SGHRS and CDR2 is YFSETQ. This CDR3 is 13 amino acids long. CDR3 residues: CASSLEAGAEQYF. CDR3 coding DNA: TGCGCCAGCAGCTTGGAGGCGGGCGCCGAGCAGTACTTC.

This chain uses TRBV6-5 with TRBJ1-1; possibly TRBD1 for D (5 bases). Germline CDR1 and CDR2: MNHEY and SVGAGI. V was shortened by 6 bases and J by 4 bases, with 18 bases between the two germline ends. This CDR3 is 15 amino acids long. CDR3 bases: TGTGCCAGCAGCCCATCGTCGGGGGATGGCACTGAAGCTTTCTTT. Translating it yields CASSPSSGDGTEAFF.

The chain carries TRBV7-8 and TRBJ2-1, with 10 bases aligning to TRBD2. In germline, CDR1 is SGHVS, CDR2 FQNEAQ. V lost 5 bases to trimming and J lost 7 bases; unmatched junction nucleotides: 11. CDR3 size: 16 residues. The DNA of the CDR3 is TGTGCCAGCAGCATTCTAGCGGGGGACCTTGGGAATGAGCAGTTCTTC. This translates into CASSILAGDLGNEQFF.

This clone was seen only once. V gene TRBV5-1 combines with J gene TRBJ2-3; TRBD2 aligns across 12 bases. CDR1 and CDR2 (germline): SGHRS, YFSETQ. The CDR3 has 15 residues. Trimming removed 7 bases from V and 2 bases from J; junction bases left unmatched: 5. The CDR3 DNA follows: TGCGCCAGCCTAGGGACTAGCGGGCCCACAGATACGCAGTATTTT. Translating it yields CASLGTSGPTDTQYF.

The rearrangement links TRBV10-3 to TRBJ2-3, with D possibly matching TRBD1 (6 bases). Deletions cut 4 bases from V and 3 bases from J, with 17 bases between. CDR3 length equals 16 residues. The germline CDR1 and CDR2 sequences are ENHRY and SYGVKD. The CDR3 is CAISANEGTRTDTQYF. CDR3 nucleotides: TGTGCCATCAGTGCCAACGAGGGGACAAGGACAGATACGCAGTATTTT.

This clone came up a few times. The chain couples TRBV10-3 to TRBJ2-5; tentatively, D is TRBD1 (6 bases). Germline lookup yields CDR1 ENHRY and CDR2 SYGVKD. The ends were cut back, 6 bases at V and 5 bases at J, with 16 bases in the middle. CDR3 size: 14 residues. The chain's CDR3 is CAIRSDRQDETQYF. The CDR3 DNA is TGTGCCATCAGGTCTGACAGACAGGACGAGACCCAGTACTTC.

This clone was seen ten or more times. V and J are TRBV5-6 and TRBJ2-7; TRBD1 might be the D (8 bases). Germline-derived CDR1 and CDR2 are SGHDT and YYEEEE. Deletions cut 1 base from V and 4 bases from J, with 18 bases between. The CDR3 spans 16 residues. The CDR3 loop reads CASSLFGRGRGYEQYF. For the CDR3, the DNA is TGTGCCAGCAGCTTGTTCGGCAGGGGGCGGGGGTACGAGCAGTACTTC.

The chain links TRBV2 to TRBJ2-1; TRBD1 is a possible D gene (9 bases). The CDR3 runs 17 residues. Per the germline V gene, CDR1 is SNHLY and CDR2 is FYNNEI. Trimming left V 4 bases short and J 12 bases short, with 28 bases between. CDR3 sequence reads: CASSAAGGGQGPQGQFF. The CDR3 DNA follows: TGTGCCAGCAGTGCCGCCGGGGGGGGACAGGGTCCTCAGGGGCAGTTCTTC.

In DNA, the CDR3 is TGTGCCAGCAGCCGGACTAGCGGGGCGCCGAATGAGCAGTTCTTC. This gives the protein CASSRTSGAPNEQFF. The rearrangement links TRBV7-2 to TRBJ2-1; 12 bases fit TRBD2. Germline V gene sequence: CDR1 SGHTA, CDR2 FQGNSA. V lost 5 bases, J lost 7 bases, and 6 bases stayed unmatched. This CDR3 has 15 amino acids. Filled out from reference TRBV7-2 and TRBJ2-1, the complete variable domain reads GAGVSQSPSNKVTEKGKDVELRCDPISGHTALYWYRQSLGQGLEFLIYFQGNSAPDKSGLPSDRFSAERTGGSVSTLTIQRTQQEDSAVYLCASSRTSGAPNEQFFGPGTRLTVL.

The V gene is TRBV6-6, the J gene TRBJ2-7, with D tentatively TRBD1 (6 bases). The CDR3 loop spans 14 amino acids. V was shortened by 4 bases and J by 3 bases, with 13 bases between the two germline ends. Germline V lookup: CDR1 MNHNY, CDR2 SVGAGI (reference sequence). DNA of the CDR3: TGTGCCAGCAGTTCCGACGGACAGCTCTACGAGCAGTACTTC. Translating gives CASSSDGQLYEQYF.

This clone has just a few counts. V gene TRBV7-9 combines with J gene TRBJ1-1; 7 bases map to TRBD1. The trim removed 4 bases at V and 7 bases at J, leaving 9 bases unmatched. Germline CDR1 and CDR2: SEHNR and FQNEAQ (reference sequence). The CDR3 length is 14 residues. The CDR3 here is CASSSENRGVEAFF. The CDR3 DNA is TGTGCCAGCAGCTCAGAAAACAGGGGTGTTGAAGCTTTCTTT.

This chain uses TRBV18 with TRBJ2-1, with 7 bases lining up with TRBD1. Looked up from germline, CDR1 is KGHSH and CDR2 is LQKENI. This CDR3 has 17 amino acids. Trimming at V came to 2 bases and at J to 0 bases, leaving 7 bases not matched to a gene. CDR3 sequence: CASSPKYRDSSYNEQFF. CDR3 DNA sequence: TGTGCCAGCTCACCAAAGTACCGGGACAGCTCCTACAATGAGCAGTTCTTC.

CDR3 protein: CAREAGGITDTQYF. The CDR3 DNA reads TGTGCCAGGGAGGCGGGGGGGATCACAGATACGCAGTATTTT. V is TRBV14 and J is TRBJ2-3, with 9 bases identical to TRBD2. Germline V gene sequence: CDR1 SGHDN, CDR2 FVKESK. CDR3 length: 14 residues. V lost 9 bases to trimming and J lost 2 bases; unmatched junction nucleotides: 6.

The chain links TRBV5-1 to TRBJ2-5, with 8 nucleotides matching TRBD1. The J call is in doubt because the DNA end fits TRBJ2-7 better. CDR3 length: 14 residues. Germline V gene lookup returns CDR1 SGHRS and CDR2 YFSETQ. For the CDR3, the DNA is TGCGCCAGCAGCTTGGACCCCAGGGGGCGCGAGCAGTACTTC. Translated: CASSLDPRGREQYF.

This sequence joins TRBV27 and TRBJ2-3; D perhaps matches TRBD2 (5 bases). V lost 2 bases and J 6 bases, leaving 9 bases between the germline ends. Germline-derived CDR1 and CDR2 are MNHEY and SMNVEV (reference sequence). The CDR3 is made up of 13 amino acids. The CDR3 sequence is CASSLRGSDTQYF. The CDR3 region has the DNA TGTGCCAGCAGTTTAAGAGGGTCCGATACGCAGTATTTT.

The chain combines TRBV11-3 with TRBJ2-3, with 9 bases that match TRBD2. The V gene end was trimmed by 3 bases and the J gene end by 5 bases; junction bases not matched to a gene: 6. CDR1 is SGHNT, CDR2 YENEEA, per germline. CDR3 length: 15 residues. The CDR3 here is CASSLGSGGQDTQYF. CDR3 nucleotide sequence: TGTGCCAGCAGCTTGGGTAGCGGGGGCCAAGATACGCAGTATTTT.

The chain uses TRBV6-1 and TRBJ1-1; 9 nucleotides align to TRBD1. The ends lost 10 bases at V and 7 bases at J; junction bases unmatched: 4. The CDR3 contains 11 residues. Looked up from germline, CDR1 is MNHNS and CDR2 is SASEGT. The CDR3 protein is CATDRGSEAFF. DNA for the CDR3: TGTGCCACCGACAGGGGGAGTGAAGCTTTCTTT.

The chain joins TRBV6-1 to TRBJ1-5, with 7 bases that match TRBD1. In germline, CDR1 is MNHNS, CDR2 SASEGT. The CDR3 consists of 13 residues. J gave up 7 bases and V 6 bases, and 6 bases lay outside the gene matches. For the CDR3, the DNA is TGTGCCAGCAGCTCAGGGGGACGGCAGCCCCAGCATTTT. Its translation is CASSSGGRQPQHF.

This clone has just one count. The CDR3 loop is CASSYSGLADSYEQYF. CDR3 bases: TGTGCCAGCAGTTACTCTGGGCTAGCGGATTCCTACGAGCAGTACTTC. The V gene is TRBV6-7, the J gene TRBJ2-7, with 7 bases lining up with TRBD2. Being an ORF, TRBV6-7 has a function that is uncertain. The CDR3 length is 16 residues. With V trimmed by 0 bases and J by 1 base, 6 bases remained unmatched.

This clone was seen only once. The chain joins TRBV5-1 to TRBJ2-7, with 9 positions matching TRBD1. CDR1 SGHRS and CDR2 YFSETQ come from the germline V gene. The CDR3 runs to 15 residues. V trimming: 2 bases; J trimming: 5 bases; junction bases outside the gene matches: 8. The DNA of the CDR3 is TGCGCCAGCAGCTTCGGACAGGGGTGGTCCCACGAGCAGTACTTC. Translated, it gives CASSFGQGWSHEQYF.